The 22 T cell receptor beta chains given below trace back to one sample, sequenced in a study of blood T cell repertoires in COVID-19. Clones were read by immunoSEQ multiplex PCR, and TCRdb kept only the in-frame ones, dropping some. The sample has 150,000 or so clones; 82% are singletons. Sequencing was carried out using PBMCs or T cells enriched from blood (not recorded which). Receptor source: a man between 50 and 59 years old who had recovered from COVID-19.

The V gene is TRBV20-1, the J gene TRBJ2-1, with D possibly TRBD2 on 6 matching bases. Germline V gives CDR1 DFQATT, CDR2 SNEGSKA (reference sequence). V gave up 3 bases and J gave up 9 bases, with 9 bases separating them. CDR3 length: 11 residues. The CDR3 DNA is TGCAGTGCTAGGCTCGGGGGTGAGCAGTTCTTC. Translation gives CSARLGGEQFF.

The chain has TRBV6-4 and TRBJ2-2, with D unresolved. The CDR3 contains 14 residues. In germline, CDR1 is MRHNA, CDR2 SNTAGT. V dropped 4 bases and J dropped 3 bases, with 9 bases sitting between them. The CDR3 region is CASSVEVYTGELFF. The CDR3 DNA is TGTGCCAGCAGTGTCGAGGTCTACACCGGGGAGCTGTTTTTT.

CDR3 protein: CASSEETSGNEQFF. The CDR3 nucleotides read TGCGCCAGCAGTGAGGAGACTAGCGGGAATGAGCAGTTCTTC. The V and J genes are TRBV10-1 and TRBJ2-1, with 10 bases identical to TRBD2. This CDR3 has 14 residues. V lost 2 bases, J lost 7 bases, and 2 bases stayed unmatched. The germline gives CDR1 WNHNN, CDR2 SYGVQD (reference sequence).

The rearrangement uses TRBV6-1 and TRBJ2-3, with D uncertain. This CDR3 is built from 16 residues. Trimming shortened V by 4 bases and J by 2 bases, and 16 bases separated the two germline ends. CDR1 is MNHNS, CDR2 SASEGT, per germline. The CDR3 here is CASSGPRFAATDTQYF. For the CDR3, the DNA is TGTGCCAGCAGTGGTCCTAGATTCGCTGCCACAGATACGCAGTATTTT.

This clone was found a few times. The rearrangement links TRBV11-2 to TRBJ2-7; D not certain. Deletions cut 5 bases from V and 2 bases from J, with 13 bases between. The CDR3 covers 14 residues. Germline lookup yields CDR1 SGHAT and CDR2 FQNNGV. The chain's CDR3 is CASSRGPNPYEQYF. CDR3 coding DNA: TGTGCCAGCAGCCGCGGCCCAAATCCCTACGAGCAGTACTTC.

The CDR3 reads CASSTDRAEANTEAFF. DNA of the CDR3: TGTGCCAGCAGCACCGACAGGGCGGAAGCGAACACTGAAGCTTTCTTT. This chain connects TRBV5-6 to TRBJ1-1, with 7 nucleotides matching TRBD1. Germline V gene lookup returns CDR1 SGHDT and CDR2 YYEEEE. The junction had 10 bases not matched to a gene; V was cut back by 4 bases and J by 1 base. This CDR3 contains 16 residues.

The table lists this clone with a few counts. This rearrangement joins TRBV2 to TRBJ1-5; D is perhaps TRBD1 (5 bases). The V end lost 1 base, the J end lost 1 base, and 11 bases lay between the germline ends. The CDR3 is 16 amino acids. Germline V gene lookup returns CDR1 SNHLY and CDR2 FYNNEI. The CDR3 loop is CASSEDPGMSNQPQHF. Here the CDR3 DNA reads TGTGCCAGCAGTGAAGACCCAGGGATGAGCAATCAGCCCCAGCATTTT.

This clone was detected a few times. The rearrangement links TRBV7-9 to TRBJ2-1, with a possible D match to TRBD2 (6 bases). Germline CDR1 SEHNR, CDR2 FQNEAQ (reference sequence). The CDR3 runs 14 residues. Trimming pared 3 bases from V and 4 bases from J, leaving 10 bases between. The CDR3 nucleotides are TGTGCCAGCAGCTTTGGCGGGGATTACAATGAGCAGTTCTTC. Amino acid sequence: CASSFGGDYNEQFF.

CDR3 nucleotides: TGTGCCAGCAGCCGGGACAGCGTCTATGGCTACACCTTC. Its translation is CASSRDSVYGYTF. This chain links TRBV7-9 with TRBJ1-2, with 7 bases identical to TRBD1. The CDR3 is made up of 13 amino acids. Germline loops: CDR1 SEHNR, CDR2 FQNEAQ (reference sequence). V lost 5 bases, J lost 4 bases, and 4 bases stayed unmatched.

This clone was counted once. The chain links TRBV18 to TRBJ2-5; unclear D gene. Trimming removed 2 bases from V and 2 bases from J, with 6 bases in between. This CDR3 comprises 13 residues. Germline assignment: CDR1 KGHSH and CDR2 LQKENI. For the CDR3, the DNA is TGTGCCAGCTCACCAGACGGGCAAGAGACCCAGTACTTC. Its translation: CASSPDGQETQYF.

This clone showed up just once. The rearrangement links TRBV30 to TRBJ1-4, with a weak D call TRBD1 (5 bases). The length of the CDR3 is 13 residues. The V end lost 4 bases, the J end lost 6 bases, and 12 bases lay between the germline ends. Germline values: CDR1 GTSNPN, CDR2 SVGIG (reference sequence). CDR3 loop: CAWKGQGYEKLFF. The CDR3 bases are TGTGCCTGGAAGGGTCAGGGATATGAAAAACTGTTTTTT.

The rearrangement links TRBV27 to TRBJ2-3; the match to TRBD1 covers 7 bases. V lost 4 bases, J lost 4 bases, and 14 bases stayed unmatched. The germline V gene has CDR1 MNHEY and CDR2 SMNVEV (reference sequence). This CDR3 has 17 amino acids. CDR3 coding DNA: TGTGCCAGCAGTTCTCCCCGGACAGGAGTGGCCCCAGATACGCAGTATTTT. As protein: CASSSPRTGVAPDTQYF.

This clone came up a few times. The V gene is TRBV18, the J gene TRBJ2-1; D is unclear. V lost 2 bases to trimming and J lost 4 bases, with 9 bases between them. This CDR3 has 14 residues. Germline V CDR1 and CDR2: KGHSH, LQKENI. CDR3 nucleotide sequence: TGTGCCAGCTCACCATCCGCAGTTTACAATGAGCAGTTCTTC. Translation gives CASSPSAVYNEQFF.

The rearrangement joins TRBV19 to TRBJ1-5; a possible D gene is TRBD1 (6 bases). The V end was cut by 4 bases, the J end by 2 bases, with 9 bases between. CDR1 and CDR2 from the germline V gene are LNHDA and SQIVND (reference sequence). This CDR3 is built from 14 residues. CDR3 in amino acids: CASSTAGGNQPQHF. The CDR3 coding sequence is TGTGCCAGTAGTACTGCAGGGGGCAATCAGCCCCAGCATTTT. Filled out from reference TRBV19 and TRBJ1-5, the complete variable domain reads DGGITQSPKYLFRKEGQNVTLSCEQNLNHDAMYWYRQDPGQGLRLIYYSQIVNDFQKGDIAEGYSVSREKKESFPLTVTSAQKNPTAFYLCASSTAGGNQPQHFGDGTRLSIL.

The rearrangement uses TRBV18 and TRBJ2-5; no reliable D call. The CDR3 loop spans 12 amino acids. V was shortened by 5 bases and J by 0 bases, with 4 bases between the two germline ends. Germline assignment: CDR1 KGHSH and CDR2 LQKENI. The DNA of the CDR3 is TGTGCCAGCTCATCGTACCAAGAGACCCAGTACTTC. Protein sequence: CASSSYQETQYF.

J is TRBJ2-1 and V is TRBV7-2; 10 bases map to TRBD1. Germline V gene lookup returns CDR1 SGHTA and CDR2 FQGNSA. CDR3 length equals 15 residues. The J segment lost 4 bases and the V segment lost 5 bases, leaving 5 bases of the junction unmatched. The DNA of the CDR3 is TGTGCCAGCAGCACGAGACAGGGGGCATACAATGAGCAGTTCTTC. As protein: CASSTRQGAYNEQFF.

The chain has TRBV2 and TRBJ2-1; TRBD2 agrees at 8 bases. Germline V gene data show CDR1 as SNHLY and CDR2 as FYNNEI. This CDR3 has 14 residues. Germline trimming cut 5 bases from V and 4 bases from J; bases unmatched to any gene: 4. The CDR3, as DNA: TGTGCCAGCAGTCAGGGACTAGTATACAATGAGCAGTTCTTC. It encodes CASSQGLVYNEQFF.

The J gene is TRBJ2-1, the V gene TRBV2; the match to TRBD2 covers 8 bases. V dropped 5 bases and J dropped 9; count of bases not matched to a gene: 12. The CDR3 has 15 residues. CDR1 and CDR2 from the germline V gene are SNHLY and FYNNEI. CDR3 sequence: CASSLAGPFQSEQFF. The CDR3 region has the DNA TGTGCCAGCAGTTTAGCGGGACCCTTCCAATCTGAGCAGTTCTTC. Full variable domain (outside the CDR3, taken from reference TRBV2 and TRBJ2-1): EPEVTQTPSHQVTQMGQEVILRCVPISNHLYFYWYRQILGQKVEFLVSFYNNEISEKSEIFDDQFSVERPDGSNFTLKIRSTKLEDSAMYFCASSLAGPFQSEQFFGPGTRLTVL.

This sequence joins TRBV5-8 and TRBJ2-3; D remains unclear. The CDR3 totals 10 residues. Germline CDR1 is SGHTS and CDR2 is YDEGEE. The V end was cut by 7 bases, the J end by 9 bases, with 9 bases between. The CDR3 loop is CASPGDTQYF. The DNA for the CDR3 is TGTGCCAGCCCAGGCGACACGCAGTATTTT.

V usage is TRBV11-2 and J usage is TRBJ2-2; D is unresolved. This CDR3 has 16 amino acids. The germline gives CDR1 SGHAT, CDR2 FQNNGV. Trimming removed 1 base from V and 2 bases from J, with 11 bases in between. The CDR3, as DNA: TGTGCCAGCAGCTTAGCCCGGTCCCTTAACACCGGGGAGCTGTTTTTT. Translated: CASSLARSLNTGELFF.

V gene TRBV29-1 combines with J gene TRBJ2-3, with 7 bases matching TRBD2. V dropped 8 bases and J dropped 0; count of bases not matched to a gene: 8. CDR1 SQVTM and CDR2 ANQGSEA come from the germline V gene. This CDR3 is 14 amino acids long. CDR3 in DNA: TGCAGCCTCGGGACTACGACTAGCACAGATACGCAGTATTTT. Protein product: CSLGTTTSTDTQYF.

The chain carries TRBV3-1 (or the pseudogene TRBV3-2) and TRBJ1-4; D possibly corresponds to TRBD1 (6 bases). With 3 bases removed from V and 8 bases from J, the gap between germline ends came to 16 bases. CDR3 length: 15 amino acids. CDR1 LGHDT and CDR2 YNNKEL come from the germline V gene (reference sequence). CDR3 sequence reads: CASSQGGGAVEKLFF. The CDR3 DNA follows: TGTGCCAGCAGCCAGGGCGGGGGGGCGGTCGAAAAACTGTTTTTT.